This T cell receptor (beta chain) was profiled in a study of OX40 agonist ivuxolimab in advanced cancers. For the study at large: Patients took ivuxolimab, an agonistic anti-OX40 (CD134) antibody. Partial responses were achieved by three patients, one with hepatocellular carcinoma and two with cutaneous melanoma. General study points: Clones of CD4+ and CD8+ blood T cells grew by week 6 at doses of 0.1 to 3.0 mg/kg.

Using immunoSEQ multiplex PCR, the repertoire was profiled, and TCRdb retains in-frame clones only, with some absent. The table lists around 60,000 clones, 77% of them singletons, with 5.5% to 7% in the top ten. Exclusion applied to patients with autoimmune disease history or systemic immunosuppression. To note about this clone: The antigen is undetermined.

The receptor comes from an adult with an advanced solid tumor such as melanoma, head and neck, liver or kidney cancer. The specimen was CD4+ or CD8+ T cells sorted from blood, collected in a trial of the OX40 agonist ivuxolimab.

The CDR3 DNA reads TGTGCCAGCAGGCAGAGCGGGGGGGCCTACAATGAGCAGTTCTTC. This encodes CASRQSGGAYNEQFF. V gene TRBV6-5 combines with J gene TRBJ2-1; 10 bases map to TRBD2. Germline trimming cut 6 bases from V and 2 bases from J; bases unmatched to any gene: 4. Germline lookup yields CDR1 MNHEY and CDR2 SVGAGI. The CDR3 runs 15 residues.